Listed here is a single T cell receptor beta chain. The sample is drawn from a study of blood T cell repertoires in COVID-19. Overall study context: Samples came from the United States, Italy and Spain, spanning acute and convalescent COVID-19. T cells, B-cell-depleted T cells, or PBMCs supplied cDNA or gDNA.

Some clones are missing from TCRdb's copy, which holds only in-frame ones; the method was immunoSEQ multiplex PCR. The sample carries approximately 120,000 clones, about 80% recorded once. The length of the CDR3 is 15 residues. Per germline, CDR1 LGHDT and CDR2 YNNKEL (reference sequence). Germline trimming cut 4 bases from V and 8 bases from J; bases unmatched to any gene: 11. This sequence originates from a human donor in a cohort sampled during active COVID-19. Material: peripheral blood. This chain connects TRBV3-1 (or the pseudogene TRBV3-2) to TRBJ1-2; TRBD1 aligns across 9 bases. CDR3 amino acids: CASSRRDREVKGYTF. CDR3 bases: TGTGCCAGCAGCCGCCGGGACAGGGAGGTGAAAGGCTACACCTTC.